The clone carrying this T cell receptor beta chain has just one count. The target antigen is unknown. Reverse transcription of roughly 0.45 to 1 ug RNA was performed with random hexamers. TCRdb ran MiXCR on the immunoSEQ multiplex PCR reads and lists one entry per CDR3 protein. The sample has under 200,000 distinct CDR3 sequences, around 93% seen once. TEMRA cells were FACS-enriched and CD8+ and CD4+ T cells negatively isolated. This sample is drawn from a study of CD8 T cells in Susac syndrome. Study-wide results and limits: The study conceded that its TCR sequencing and HLA analysis involved relatively few individuals.

The V segment lost 0 bases and the J segment 6 bases; nucleotides outside the gene matches: 5. The germline CDR1 and CDR2 sequences are GTSNPN and SVGIG (reference sequence). This CDR3 has 16 residues. The rearrangement joins TRBV30 to TRBJ2-2, with 12 bases identical to TRBD2. What was sequenced was CD8+ T cells from PBMCs. This receptor was identified in a human donor with Susac syndrome. The CDR3 DNA reads as TGTGCCTGGAGTGTGGCTAGCGGGGGGGCCTCCGGGGAGCTGTTTTTT. Encoded protein: CAWSVASGGASGELFF.